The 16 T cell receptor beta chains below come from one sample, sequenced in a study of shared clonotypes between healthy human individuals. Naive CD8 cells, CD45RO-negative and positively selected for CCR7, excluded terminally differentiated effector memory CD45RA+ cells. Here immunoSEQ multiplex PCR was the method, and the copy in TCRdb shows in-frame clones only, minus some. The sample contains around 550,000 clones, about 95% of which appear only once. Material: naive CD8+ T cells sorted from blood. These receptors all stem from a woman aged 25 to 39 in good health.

The CDR3 here is CASSLASRAGQPQHF. The DNA for the CDR3 is TGTGCCAGCAGCTTAGCCTCCAGGGCGGGTCAGCCCCAGCATTTT. V gene TRBV13 combines with J gene TRBJ1-5; D may be TRBD1 (5 bases). Germline V gene sequence: CDR1 PRHDT, CDR2 FYEKMQ (reference sequence). With 1 base removed from V and 6 bases from J, the gap between germline ends came to 13 bases. CDR3 length: 15 residues. Looking up the rest from reference TRBV13 and TRBJ1-5 gives the full variable domain: AAGVIQSPRHLIKEKRETATLKCYPIPRHDTVYWYQQGPGQDPQFLISFYEKMQSDKGSIPDRFSAQQFSDYHSELNMSSLELGDSALYFCASSLASRAGQPQHFGDGTRLSIL.

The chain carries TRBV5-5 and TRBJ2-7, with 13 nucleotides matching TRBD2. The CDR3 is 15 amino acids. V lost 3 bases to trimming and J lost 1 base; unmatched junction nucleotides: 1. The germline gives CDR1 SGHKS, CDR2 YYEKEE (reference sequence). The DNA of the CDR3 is TGTGCCAGCAGCTGGGGACTAGCGGGATCCTACGAGCAGTACTTC. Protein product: CASSWGLAGSYEQYF.

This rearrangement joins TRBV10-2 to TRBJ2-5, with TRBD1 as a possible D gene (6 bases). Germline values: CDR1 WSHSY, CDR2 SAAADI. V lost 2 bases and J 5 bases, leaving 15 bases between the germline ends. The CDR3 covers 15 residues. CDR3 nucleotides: TGCGCCAGCAGTGAGGCCCTGGACAGCCCCGAGACCCAGTACTTC. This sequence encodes CASSEALDSPETQYF.

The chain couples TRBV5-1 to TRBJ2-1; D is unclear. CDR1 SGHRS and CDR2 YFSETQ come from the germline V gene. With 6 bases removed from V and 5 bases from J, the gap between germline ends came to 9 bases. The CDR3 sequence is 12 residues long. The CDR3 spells CASTRFHNEQFF. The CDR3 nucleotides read TGCGCCAGCACCAGGTTTCACAATGAGCAGTTCTTC.

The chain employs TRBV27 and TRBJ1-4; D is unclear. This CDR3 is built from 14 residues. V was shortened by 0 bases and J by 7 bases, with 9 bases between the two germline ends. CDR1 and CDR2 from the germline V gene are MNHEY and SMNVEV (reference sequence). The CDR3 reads CASSLSLPGEKLFF. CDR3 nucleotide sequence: TGTGCCAGCAGTTTATCGCTTCCGGGTGAAAAACTGTTTTTT. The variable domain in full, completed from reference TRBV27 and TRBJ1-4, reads EAQVTQNPRYLITVTGKKLTVTCSQNMNHEYMSWYRQDPGLGLRQIYYSMNVEVTDKGDVPEGYKVSRKEKRNFPLILESPSPNQTSLYFCASSLSLPGEKLFFGSGTQLSVL.

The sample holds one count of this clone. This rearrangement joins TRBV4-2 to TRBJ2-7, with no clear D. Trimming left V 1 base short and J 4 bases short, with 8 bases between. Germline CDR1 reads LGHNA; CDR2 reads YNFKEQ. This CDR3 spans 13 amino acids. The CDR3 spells CASSQGPKYEQYF. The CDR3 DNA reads TGTGCCAGCAGCCAAGGGCCCAAATACGAGCAGTACTTC.

CDR3 residues: CAGTTHRDNSPLHF. CDR3 DNA: TGTGCTGGCACGACCCACAGGGATAATTCACCCCTCCACTTT. The genes are TRBV2 and TRBJ1-6; maybe TRBD1 (6 bases). The CDR3 contains 14 residues. CDR1 SNHLY and CDR2 FYNNEI come from the germline V gene.

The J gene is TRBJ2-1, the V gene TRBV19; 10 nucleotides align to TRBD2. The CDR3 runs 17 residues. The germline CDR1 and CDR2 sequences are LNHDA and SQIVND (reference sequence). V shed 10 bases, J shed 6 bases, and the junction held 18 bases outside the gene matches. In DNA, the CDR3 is TGTGCCACCATTGGGGCTAGCGGGAGAAAGGGCGGCAATGAGCAGTTCTTC. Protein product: CATIGASGRKGGNEQFF.

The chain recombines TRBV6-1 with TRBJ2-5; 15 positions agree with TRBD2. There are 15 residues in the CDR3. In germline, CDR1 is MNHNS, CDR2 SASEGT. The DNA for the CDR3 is TGTGCGAGCGGACTAGCGGGAGGGAATCCCGAGACCCAGTACTTC. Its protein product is CASGLAGGNPETQYF.

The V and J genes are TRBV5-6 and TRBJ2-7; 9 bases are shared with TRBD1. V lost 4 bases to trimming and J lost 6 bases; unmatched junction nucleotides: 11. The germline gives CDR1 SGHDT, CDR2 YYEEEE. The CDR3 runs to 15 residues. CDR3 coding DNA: TGTGCCAGCAGCGGCTCGGGACAGGGAATTAGCGAGCAGTACTTC. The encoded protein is CASSGSGQGISEQYF.

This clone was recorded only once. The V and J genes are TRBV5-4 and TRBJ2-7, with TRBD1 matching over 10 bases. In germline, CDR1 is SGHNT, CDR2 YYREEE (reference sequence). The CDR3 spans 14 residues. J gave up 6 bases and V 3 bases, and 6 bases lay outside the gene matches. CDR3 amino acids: CASSYDRGQGEQYF. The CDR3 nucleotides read TGTGCCAGCAGCTACGACAGGGGGCAGGGCGAGCAGTACTTC.

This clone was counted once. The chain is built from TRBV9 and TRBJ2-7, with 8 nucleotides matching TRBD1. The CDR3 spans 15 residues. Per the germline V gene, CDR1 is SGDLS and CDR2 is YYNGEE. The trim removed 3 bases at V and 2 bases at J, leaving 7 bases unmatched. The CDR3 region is CASSGRTGIAYEQYF. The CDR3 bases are TGTGCCAGCAGCGGCCGGACAGGGATAGCCTACGAGCAGTACTTC.

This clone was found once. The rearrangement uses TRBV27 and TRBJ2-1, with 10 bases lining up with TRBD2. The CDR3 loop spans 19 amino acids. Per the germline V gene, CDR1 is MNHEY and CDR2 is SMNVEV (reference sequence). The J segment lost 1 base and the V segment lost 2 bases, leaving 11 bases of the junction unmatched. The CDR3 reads CASSLGPTVAGGSYNEQFF. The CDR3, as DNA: TGTGCCAGCAGTTTAGGACCCACAGTAGCGGGAGGATCCTACAATGAGCAGTTCTTC.

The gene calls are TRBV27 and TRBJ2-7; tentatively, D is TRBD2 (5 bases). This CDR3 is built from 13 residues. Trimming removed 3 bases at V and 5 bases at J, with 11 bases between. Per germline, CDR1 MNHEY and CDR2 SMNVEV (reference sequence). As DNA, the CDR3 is TGTGCCAGCAGTTTTGTGGGAGATAACGAGCAGTACTTC. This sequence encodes CASSFVGDNEQYF.

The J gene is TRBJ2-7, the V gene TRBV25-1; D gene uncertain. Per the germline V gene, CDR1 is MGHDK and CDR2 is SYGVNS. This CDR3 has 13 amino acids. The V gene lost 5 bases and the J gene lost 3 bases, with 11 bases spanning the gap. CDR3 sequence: CASSLFRDYEQYF. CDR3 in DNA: TGTGCCAGCAGTCTGTTCAGAGACTACGAGCAGTACTTC.

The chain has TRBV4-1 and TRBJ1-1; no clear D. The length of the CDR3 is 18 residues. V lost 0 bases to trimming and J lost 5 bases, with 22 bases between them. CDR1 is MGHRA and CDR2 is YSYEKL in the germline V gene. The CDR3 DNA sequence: TGCGCCAGCAGCCAAGATGGAGGTGACGGTCGACTAGGGACTGAAGCTTTCTTT. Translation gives CASSQDGGDGRLGTEAFF.